This T cell receptor beta chain derives from a study of OX40 agonist ivuxolimab in advanced cancers. Study-wide context: Ivuxolimab was a fully human IgG2 agonistic monoclonal antibody targeting the costimulatory receptor OX40 (CD134). Intravenous ivuxolimab was administered to patients every 2 weeks at six dose levels: 0.01, 0.1, 0.3, 1.5, 3 and 10 mg/kg. Of the roughly 51 patients in dose escalation, 19 had hepatocellular carcinoma, roughly 15 had melanoma, 9 had renal cell carcinoma and 9 had head and neck cancer. A male proportion of 70% to 90% and a mean age of 60 years, ranging from about 20 to 79, were recorded for the dose-escalation cohort. Patients were allowed to have had prior anti-PD-1, anti-PD-L1 or anti-CTLA-4 therapy, and around two fifths of the dose-escalation patients had been treated with checkpoint inhibitors. Partial responses occurred in three dose-escalation patients, of whom one had hepatocellular carcinoma and two had cutaneous melanoma. The purpose of peripheral TCRbeta sequencing was to test whether ivuxolimab changed TCR sequence diversity and led to clonal T-cell expansion. The paper describes the monotherapy dose-escalation part (N of about 55 patients) of the phase I trial of ivuxolimab.

Notes on this clone: Its antigen is currently not known. No qualities accompany the bases; no much larger clone lies one base away.

The CDR3 spans 16 residues, from the cysteine through the phenylalanine. Only the CDR3 part of the read is kept: 48 bases, read in frame from the first base. Reading the germline V gene gives CDR1 MNHEY and CDR2 SVGAGI. V and J are truncated by 0 bases and 10 bases respectively, leaving an intervening sequence of 19 bases. Overall study outcomes, separate from this receptor: In partial responders in the 0.1-3.0 mg/kg groups, normalized peripheral clonal expansion was found to be among the lowest, especially among CD8+ T cells. Low levels of normalized T-cell clonal expansion were also seen in some patients who did not respond. After ivuxolimab, expanded clones were on average more numerous among CD8+ T cells than among CD4+ T cells. Which antigens the clonally expanded peripheral T cells were specific for was not determined. At doses from 0.1 to 3.0 mg/kg, clonal expansion was seen in both CD4+ and CD8+ blood T cells between baseline and week 6.

The trial excluded patients who had a history of autoimmune disease or who were on systemic immunosuppression. Peripheral blood for TCR sequencing was drawn from every dose cohort at baseline, at cycle 4 day 1 and at cycle 7 day 1. The samples were taken from a phase I, first-in-human, multicenter, open-label dose-escalation trial of ivuxolimab. Adults with locally advanced or metastatic melanoma, renal cell carcinoma, hepatocellular carcinoma or head and neck squamous cell carcinoma were enrolled in the trial. Before TCR sequencing, CD4+ and CD8+ T cells were separately sorted from peripheral blood. To sequence the TCRbeta CDR3 region, genomic DNA was isolated from the sorted cells. The immunoSEQ Assay was used to sequence the TCRbeta CDR3 regions. This immuneACCESS table, as held by TCRdb, lists in-frame sequences with V and J called but not all clones. Of the missing ones, under half trace to an unresolved V gene in checked studies; the others have no known cause. Recorded for this sample are almost 70,000 clones; 60% to 85% of them occurred a single time. Clones ranked in the top ten supply roughly 2.4% of the sample.

The sequence joins TRBV6-5 to TRBJ2-1; TRBD1 is a weak D gene call, 6 bases matching. This material consisted of CD4+ or CD8+ T cells sorted from blood, taken in a trial of the OX40 agonist ivuxolimab. The receptor was derived from an adult with an advanced solid tumor such as melanoma, head and neck, liver or kidney cancer. The CDR3 region reads CASSYSSSRGNREQFF. The DNA sequence reads TGTGCCAGCAGTTACTCCTCATCCAGGGGAAATCGAGAGCAGTTCTTC.